This TCR beta chain was documented in a study of T cells after posttransplantation cyclophosphamide. Assay: immunoSEQ multiplex PCR; the TCRdb copy retains only in-frame clones and omits some. The table records some 17,000 clones, about three quarters of them present only once. Busulfan-fludarabine conditioning, marrow transplant, and cyclophosphamide on days +3 and +4 were administered. This CDR3 comprises 17 residues. The V end was cut by 2 bases, the J end by 1 base, with 16 bases between. Per the germline V gene, CDR1 is SGHDT and CDR2 is YYEEEE. The chain combines TRBV5-6 with TRBJ2-1; D gene uncertain. Sequenced material: CD8+ T cells sorted from PBMCs, taken approximately 1,900 days after a stem cell transplant with posttransplant cyclophosphamide. This clonotype originated in a female patient in her forties who received an allogeneic stem cell transplant from a related donor, was CMV-positive, and had no GVHD. Some T cells may originate from the graft donor. DNA for the CDR3: TGTGCCAGCAGCTTATTTGCCAGATCTTATTCCTACAATGAGCAGTTCTTC. This gives the protein CASSLFARSYSYNEQFF. The full variable domain, in which reference TRBV5-6 and TRBJ2-1 provide the parts outside the CDR3, is DAGVTQSPTHLIKTRGQQVTLRCSPKSGHDTVSWYQQALGQGPQFIFQYYEEEERQRGNFPDRFSGHQFPNYSSELNVNALLLGDSALYLCASSLFARSYSYNEQFFGPGTRLTVL.